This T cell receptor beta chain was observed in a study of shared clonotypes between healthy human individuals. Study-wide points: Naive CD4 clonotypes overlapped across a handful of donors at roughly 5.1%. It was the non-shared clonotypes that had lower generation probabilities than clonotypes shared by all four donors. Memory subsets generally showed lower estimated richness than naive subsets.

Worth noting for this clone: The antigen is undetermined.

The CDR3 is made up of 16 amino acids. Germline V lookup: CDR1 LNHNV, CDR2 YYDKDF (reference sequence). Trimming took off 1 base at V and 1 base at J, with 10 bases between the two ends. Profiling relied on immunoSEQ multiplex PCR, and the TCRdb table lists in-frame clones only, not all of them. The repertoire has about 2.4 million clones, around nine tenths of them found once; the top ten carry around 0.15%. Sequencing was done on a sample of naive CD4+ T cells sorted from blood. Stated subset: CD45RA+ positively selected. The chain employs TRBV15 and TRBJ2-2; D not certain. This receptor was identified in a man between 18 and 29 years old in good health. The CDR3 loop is CATSRVPPGNTGELFF. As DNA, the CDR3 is TGTGCCACCAGCAGAGTTCCGCCGGGGAACACCGGGGAGCTGTTTTTT.